One T cell receptor (beta chain) is described in this entry. Antigen specificity is unknown. The junction shows a germline mismatch at one end, possibly a read error. CDR3 length equals 13 residues. Germline V gene data show CDR1 as MDHEN and CDR2 as SYDVKM. An even split of each subset's genomic DNA across several immunoSEQ plates was performed. When replicate PCRs were run on sorted subsets, they used approximately 0.2 ug DNA, about 30,000 T cell genomes. Some clones are missing from TCRdb's copy, which holds only in-frame ones; the method was immunoSEQ multiplex PCR. The sample records some 980,000 clones, approximately 80% being singletons. These data originate in a study of shared clonotypes between healthy human individuals. General study findings and limits: The diversity represented, both genetic and in exposure history, was limited by few donors.

Sequencing used memory CD4+ T cells sorted from blood. Subset of the sample: CD45RA-negative fraction. This receptor was obtained from a man younger than 30 in good health. The chain couples TRBV28 to TRBJ1-2; D gene ambiguous. This CDR3 is CASSLSGSGPGFF. The CDR3, as DNA: TGTGCCAGCAGTTTATCGGGCTCGGGTCCCGGGTTCTTC.